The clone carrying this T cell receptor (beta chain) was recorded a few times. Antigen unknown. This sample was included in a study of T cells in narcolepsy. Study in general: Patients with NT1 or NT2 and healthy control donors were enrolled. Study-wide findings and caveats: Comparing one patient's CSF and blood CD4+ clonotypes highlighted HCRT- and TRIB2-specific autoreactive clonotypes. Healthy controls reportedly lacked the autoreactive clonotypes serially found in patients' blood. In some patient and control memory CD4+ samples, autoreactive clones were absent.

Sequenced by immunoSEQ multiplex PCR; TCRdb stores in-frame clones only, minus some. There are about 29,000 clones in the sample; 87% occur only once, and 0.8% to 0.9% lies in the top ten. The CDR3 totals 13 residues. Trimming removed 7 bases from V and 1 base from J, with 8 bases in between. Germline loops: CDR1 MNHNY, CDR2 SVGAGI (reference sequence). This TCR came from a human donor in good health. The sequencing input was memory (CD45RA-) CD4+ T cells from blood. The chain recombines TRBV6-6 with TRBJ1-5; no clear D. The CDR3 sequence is CASTASSNQPQHF. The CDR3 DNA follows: TGTGCCAGCACAGCCTCGAGCAATCAGCCCCAGCATTTT.